The 23 T cell receptor beta chains below were found in one sample sequenced in a study of T cell responses to AZD1222 COVID-19 vaccine. Some clones are missing from TCRdb's copy, which holds only in-frame ones; the method was immunoSEQ multiplex PCR. The table lists roughly 81,000 clones, over 80% of them singletons. The sample was peripheral blood, taken on day 0 of AZD1222 vaccination. Receptors originate from an adult in good health.

This rearrangement joins TRBV28 to TRBJ2-1; 14 bases map to TRBD2. V dropped 6 bases and J dropped 7; count of bases not matched to a gene: 8. Germline CDR1 reads MDHEN; CDR2 reads SYDVKM. This CDR3 has 16 amino acids. CDR3 sequence (DNA): TGTGCCAGCAGCTCAAGGACTAGCGGGAGGAGGAATGAGCAGTTCTTC. Its translation is CASSSRTSGRRNEQFF.

V is TRBV2 and J is TRBJ2-7; 9 nucleotides line up with TRBD2. CDR1 is SNHLY, CDR2 FYNNEI, per germline. V lost 5 bases to trimming and J lost 2 bases; unmatched junction nucleotides: 7. This CDR3 region has 15 residues. The CDR3 region is CASSTAAGGPYEQYF. The CDR3 DNA reads as TGTGCCAGCAGTACCGCAGCGGGAGGCCCCTACGAGCAGTACTTC.

The chain has TRBV21-1 and TRBJ2-1; TRBD1 reflects the table's D call only, with no check against the DNA. TRBV21-1 is given as a pseudogene. The CDR3 is 16 residues long. The CDR3 is CASSKQGTLGINEQFF. The CDR3 DNA sequence: TGTGCCAGCAGCAAGCAGGGGACCCTCGGAATCAATGAGCAGTTCTTC.

V gene TRBV10-2 combines with J gene TRBJ1-6; no clear D. This CDR3 has 14 amino acids. Germline values: CDR1 WSHSY, CDR2 SAAADI. The V end lost 4 bases, the J end lost 9 bases, and 13 bases lay between the germline ends. The CDR3 DNA sequence: TGCGCCAGCAGTGTAGACCTATCGGGTTCACCCCTCCACTTT. Translating gives CASSVDLSGSPLHF.

This chain uses TRBV6-5 with TRBJ1-3; no reliable D call. The CDR3 is 12 residues long. Trimming took 7 bases from V and 1 from J, leaving 5 bases between them. Germline assignment: CDR1 MNHEY and CDR2 SVGAGI. CDR3 sequence: CASTGSGNTIYF. Here the CDR3 DNA reads TGTGCCAGCACCGGGTCTGGAAACACCATATATTTT.

This clone was observed many times. The CDR3 DNA sequence: TGTGCCAGCAGCCAAGGACTAGCGGGAGTCGCCGGGGAGCTGTTTTTT. This codes for CASSQGLAGVAGELFF. This sequence joins TRBV7-9 and TRBJ2-2; 13 bases are a match to TRBD2. J gave up 6 bases and V 5 bases, and 6 bases lay outside the gene matches. Per germline, CDR1 SEHNR and CDR2 FQNEAQ (reference sequence). The CDR3 is made up of 16 amino acids.

The V and J genes are TRBV10-1 and TRBJ2-7, with D perhaps being TRBD1 or TRBD2 (5 bases each). Germline lookup yields CDR1 WNHNN and CDR2 SYGVQD (reference sequence). V gave up 5 bases and J gave up 1 base, with 15 bases separating them. This CDR3 comprises 15 residues. The chain's CDR3 is CASSNAGTQSYEQYF. The CDR3 coding sequence is TGCGCCAGCAGTAATGCCGGGACCCAATCCTACGAGCAGTACTTC.

The V and J genes are TRBV10-3 and TRBJ1-6, with 7 bases fitting TRBD1. The CDR3 runs to 17 residues. Unmatched junction bases numbered 13, after V lost 4 bases and J lost 7 bases. Germline V gene data show CDR1 as ENHRY and CDR2 as SYGVKD. For the CDR3, the DNA is TGTGCCATCAGTGGAATAGACAGGACAGGTCGAAATTCACCCCTCCACTTT. Residues: CAISGIDRTGRNSPLHF.

The CDR3 loop is CASSQGWDMGHYEQYF. CDR3 nucleotides: TGTGCCAGCAGCCAGGGGTGGGACATGGGCCACTACGAGCAGTACTTC. The chain combines TRBV6-2 or TRBV6-3 with TRBJ2-7, with D possibly TRBD1 on 6 matching bases. Trimming removed 6 bases from V and 3 bases from J, with 21 bases in between. There are 16 residues in the CDR3. Germline CDR1 and CDR2: MNHEY and SVGEGT.

This rearrangement joins TRBV7-9 to TRBJ1-2; a possible D gene is TRBD1 (5 bases). The V end was cut by 6 bases, the J end by 7 bases, with 15 bases between. This CDR3 spans 13 amino acids. Germline V CDR1 and CDR2: SEHNR, FQNEAQ (reference sequence). The CDR3 region has the DNA TGTGCCAGCAGAGGGGACCGGGGAAGTGGCTACACCTTC. As protein: CASRGDRGSGYTF.

The chain carries TRBV6-1 and TRBJ2-1; 10 nucleotides line up with TRBD2. Trimming cost V 3 bases and J 6 bases; bases outside gene matches: 8. CDR3 length: 16 amino acids. CDR1 is MNHNS and CDR2 is SASEGT in the germline V gene. CDR3 in amino acids: CASSEVSGRSGNEQFF. CDR3 sequence (DNA): TGTGCCAGCAGTGAGGTTAGCGGGAGGTCAGGCAATGAGCAGTTCTTC.

This rearrangement joins TRBV7-2 to TRBJ2-5; D is unclear. CDR3 length: 14 amino acids. CDR1 and CDR2 (germline): SGHTA, FQGNSA. V dropped 5 bases and J dropped 0 bases, with 10 bases sitting between them. CDR3: CASSHTLYQETQYF. CDR3 DNA sequence: TGTGCCAGCAGCCATACCTTGTACCAAGAGACCCAGTACTTC.

V usage is TRBV18 and J usage is TRBJ1-5; weak D call: TRBD1 (6 bases). There are 14 residues in the CDR3. The V gene's germline CDR1 is KGHSH and CDR2 LQKENI. Trimming took off 2 bases at V and 7 bases at J, with 12 bases between the two ends. The CDR3 loop is CASSPGGPQQPQHF. Here the CDR3 DNA reads TGTGCCAGCTCACCAGGGGGCCCTCAGCAGCCCCAGCATTTT. The entire variable domain, with the rest obtained from reference TRBV18 and TRBJ1-5, is as follows: NAGVMQNPRHLVRRRGQEARLRCSPMKGHSHVYWYRQLPEEGLKFMVYLQKENIIDESGMPKERFSAEFPKEGPSILRIQQVVRGDSAAYFCASSPGGPQQPQHFGDGTRLSIL.

V usage is TRBV20-1 and J usage is TRBJ1-1, with D uncertain. The V end was cut by 3 bases, the J end by 0 bases, with 8 bases between. Germline lookup yields CDR1 DFQATT and CDR2 SNEGSKA (reference sequence). This CDR3 has 13 amino acids. The CDR3 region is CSASTRLNTEAFF. The CDR3 DNA reads TGCAGTGCTAGTACCCGGTTGAACACTGAAGCTTTCTTT.

V and J are TRBV5-4 and TRBJ2-7, with D hard to call. Per the germline V gene, CDR1 is SGHNT and CDR2 is YYREEE (reference sequence). V was trimmed by 4 bases and J by 3 bases, leaving 8 bases between them. CDR3 length equals 12 residues. The CDR3 DNA is TGTGCCAGCAGCCTTCTAGACTACGAGCAGTACTTC. This sequence encodes CASSLLDYEQYF.

The V gene is TRBV7-8, the J gene TRBJ1-1, with D perhaps matching TRBD1 (6 bases). Trimming left V 4 bases short and J 7 bases short, with 16 bases between. Per germline, CDR1 SGHVS and CDR2 FQNEAQ. The CDR3 length is 14 residues. CDR3 DNA sequence: TGTGCCAGCAGCTCAACCCAATTACAGGGTGAAGCTTTCTTT. Translated: CASSSTQLQGEAFF.

The chain couples TRBV5-1 to TRBJ1-3; D is unclear. V dropped 1 base and J dropped 2 bases, with 7 bases sitting between them. The V gene's germline CDR1 is SGHRS and CDR2 YFSETQ. This CDR3 contains 14 residues. The CDR3 loop reads CASSLSRPGNTIYF. The CDR3 DNA reads as TGCGCCAGCAGCTTGAGCAGGCCTGGAAACACCATATATTTT.

The chain carries TRBV28 and TRBJ2-4; D not resolved. The germline CDR1 and CDR2 sequences are MDHEN and SYDVKM. The CDR3 runs 13 residues. Trimming shortened V by 1 base and J by 11 bases, and 12 bases separated the two germline ends. The CDR3 sequence is CASSLLTVSLQYF. The CDR3, as DNA: TGTGCCAGCAGTTTATTGACTGTGTCACTTCAGTACTTC.

V gene TRBV7-8 combines with J gene TRBJ2-7, with 8 positions matching TRBD2. This CDR3 has 13 amino acids. J was trimmed by 4 bases and V by 4 bases; bases with no gene match: 3. Germline CDR1 is SGHVS and CDR2 is FQNEAQ. CDR3 bases: TGTGCCAGCAGCTGGCGGGGGGTTTACGAGCAGTACTTC. Its protein product is CASSWRGVYEQYF.

The genes are TRBV11-1 and TRBJ2-1; D not resolved. CDR3 length: 15 residues. Trimming cost V 3 bases and J 5 bases, with 14 bases left between them. CDR1 and CDR2 from the germline V gene are SGHAT and FQDESV (reference sequence). The DNA of the CDR3 is TGTGCCAGCAGCTTTTTCACGGGTGAGAACAATGAGCAGTTCTTC. It yields the protein CASSFFTGENNEQFF.

The chain couples TRBV19 to TRBJ1-2, with a possible D match to TRBD1 (6 bases). The CDR3 has 15 residues. V lost 4 bases to trimming and J lost 0 bases, with 12 bases between them. From germline, CDR1 is LNHDA and CDR2 SQIVND (reference sequence). CDR3 bases: TGTGCCAGTAGTAAACTGGGGGCGTCTAACTATGGCTACACCTTC. Translation gives CASSKLGASNYGYTF.

The chain has TRBV5-4 and TRBJ2-7; TRBD2 matches 9 bases. V gave up 4 bases and J gave up 3 bases; unmatched junction bases: 8. Germline lookup yields CDR1 SGHNT and CDR2 YYREEE (reference sequence). This CDR3 has 15 amino acids. CDR3 residues: CASSPISGSGYEQYF. CDR3 sequence (DNA): TGTGCCAGCAGCCCGATTAGCGGGAGCGGCTACGAGCAGTACTTC.

V and J are TRBV6-5 and TRBJ1-2; the D gene is possibly TRBD1 (6 bases). This CDR3 is built from 13 residues. Looked up from germline, CDR1 is MNHEY and CDR2 is SVGAGI. V gave up 7 bases and J gave up 8 bases, with 17 bases separating them. Here the CDR3 reads CASMRGQGIGYTF. For the CDR3, the DNA is TGTGCCAGCATGCGGGGCCAGGGGATAGGCTACACCTTC.